Here is one T cell receptor beta chain with its context. This entry is derived from a study of technical replicates of blood from a few donors. Only in-frame clones appear in the TCRdb table, and some are missing; sequencing was by immunoSEQ multiplex PCR. This table has some 12,000 clones, roughly 80% appearing once. Trimming took 0 bases from V and 5 from J; bases not matched to a gene: 6. The CDR3 is 15 amino acids. The germline CDR1 and CDR2 sequences are SGDLS and YYNGEE. The TCR comes from a human donor in good health. The sequenced sample consisted of PBMCs. The chain combines TRBV9 with TRBJ1-2; 8 nucleotides align to TRBD1. DNA of the CDR3: TGTGCCAGCAGCGTAGTTGCAGGGGGCAATTATGGCTACACCTTC. As protein: CASSVVAGGNYGYTF.